The source of this T cell receptor beta chain is a study of immune characterization of retroperitoneal liposarcoma. By frequency in the sample, this clonotype is medium-sized. The germline gives CDR1 MNHNS, CDR2 SASEGT. This CDR3 region has 14 residues. TCRdb reprocessed the PCR reads via MiXCR and lists one record per CDR3 protein. Of some 11,000 distinct CDR3 sequences in the sample, 22% were seen once. The chain recombines TRBV6-1 with TRBJ1-6; no clear D. The end of the DNA is better explained by TRBJ2-7, so the J call may be wrong. Sequenced sample: blood. This clonotype was sampled from a female donor with retroperitoneal liposarcoma. The CDR3 protein is CASSESGSSYEQYF. The DNA of the CDR3 is TGTGCCAGCAGTGAATCTGGCAGCTCCTACGAGCAGTACTTC.